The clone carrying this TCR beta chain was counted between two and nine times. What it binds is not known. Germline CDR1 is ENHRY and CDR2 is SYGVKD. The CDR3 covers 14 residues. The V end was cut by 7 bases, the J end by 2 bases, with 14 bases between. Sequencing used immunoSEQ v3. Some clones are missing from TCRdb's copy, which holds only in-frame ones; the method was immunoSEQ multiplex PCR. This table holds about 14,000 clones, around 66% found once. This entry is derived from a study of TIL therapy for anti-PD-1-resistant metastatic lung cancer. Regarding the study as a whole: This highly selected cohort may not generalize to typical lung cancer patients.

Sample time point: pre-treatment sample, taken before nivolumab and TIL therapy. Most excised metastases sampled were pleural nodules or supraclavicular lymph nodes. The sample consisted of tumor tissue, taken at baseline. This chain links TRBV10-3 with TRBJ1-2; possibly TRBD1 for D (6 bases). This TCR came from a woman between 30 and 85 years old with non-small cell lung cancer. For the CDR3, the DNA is TGTGCCATCAATCAGGGGTCGGAGAACTATGGCTACACCTTC. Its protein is CAINQGSENYGYTF.